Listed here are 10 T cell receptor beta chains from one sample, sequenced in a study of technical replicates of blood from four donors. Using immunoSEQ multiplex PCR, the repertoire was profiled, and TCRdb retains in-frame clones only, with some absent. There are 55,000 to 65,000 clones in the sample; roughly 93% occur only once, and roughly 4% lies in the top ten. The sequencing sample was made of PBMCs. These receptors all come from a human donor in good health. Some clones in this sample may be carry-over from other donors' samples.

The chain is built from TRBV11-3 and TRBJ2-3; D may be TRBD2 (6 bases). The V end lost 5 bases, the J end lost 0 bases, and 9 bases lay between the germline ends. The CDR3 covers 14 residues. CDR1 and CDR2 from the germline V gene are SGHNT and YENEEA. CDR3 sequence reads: CASSRGASTDTQYF. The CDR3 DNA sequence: TGTGCCAGCAGCCGCGGGGCTAGCACAGATACGCAGTATTTT.

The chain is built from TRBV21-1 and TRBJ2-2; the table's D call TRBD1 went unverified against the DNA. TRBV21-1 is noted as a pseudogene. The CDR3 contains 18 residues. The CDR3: CASSREGQGDPNTGELFF. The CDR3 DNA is TGTGCCAGCAGCAGGGAGGGACAGGGGGACCCGAACACCGGGGAGCTGTTTTTT.

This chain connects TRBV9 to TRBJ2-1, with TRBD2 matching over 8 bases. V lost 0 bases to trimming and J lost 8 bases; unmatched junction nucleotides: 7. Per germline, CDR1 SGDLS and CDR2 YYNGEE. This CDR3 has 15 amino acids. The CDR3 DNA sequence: TGTGCCAGCAGCGTAGGGTCGGGAGGGCCCGATGAGCAGTTCTTC. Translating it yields CASSVGSGGPDEQFF.

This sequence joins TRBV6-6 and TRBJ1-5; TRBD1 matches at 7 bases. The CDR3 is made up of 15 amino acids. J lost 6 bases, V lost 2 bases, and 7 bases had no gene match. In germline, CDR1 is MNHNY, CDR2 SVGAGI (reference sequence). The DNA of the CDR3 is TGTGCCAGCAGTTACACCCGACAGGGCGGTCAGCCCCAGCATTTT. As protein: CASSYTRQGGQPQHF.

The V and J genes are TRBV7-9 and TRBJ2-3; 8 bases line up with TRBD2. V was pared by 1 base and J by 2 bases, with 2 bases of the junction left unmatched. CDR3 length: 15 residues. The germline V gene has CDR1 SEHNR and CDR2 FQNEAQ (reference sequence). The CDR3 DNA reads TGTGCCAGCAGCTTAGGTAGCGGGGACACAGATACGCAGTATTTT. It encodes CASSLGSGDTDTQYF.

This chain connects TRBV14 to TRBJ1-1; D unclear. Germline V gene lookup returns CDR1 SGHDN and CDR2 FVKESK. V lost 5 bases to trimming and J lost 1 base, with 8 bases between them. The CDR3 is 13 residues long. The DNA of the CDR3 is TGTGCCAGCAGCTTACAAGAGAACACTGAAGCTTTCTTT. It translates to CASSLQENTEAFF.

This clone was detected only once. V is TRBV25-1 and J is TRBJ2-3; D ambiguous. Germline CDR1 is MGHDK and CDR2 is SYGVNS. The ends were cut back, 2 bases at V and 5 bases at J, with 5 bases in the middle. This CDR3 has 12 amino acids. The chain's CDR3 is CASSETIDTQYF. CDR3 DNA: TGTGCCAGCAGTGAAACTATAGATACGCAGTATTTT.

The CDR3 nucleotides read TGTGCCAGCAGCGTAGGTCCAGGAACGGCGACCCAGTACTTC. Residues: CASSVGPGTATQYF. This chain links TRBV9 with TRBJ2-5, with unresolved D. Looked up from germline, CDR1 is SGDLS and CDR2 is YYNGEE. The CDR3 has 14 amino acids. Trimming took off 0 bases at V and 7 bases at J, with 13 bases between the two ends.

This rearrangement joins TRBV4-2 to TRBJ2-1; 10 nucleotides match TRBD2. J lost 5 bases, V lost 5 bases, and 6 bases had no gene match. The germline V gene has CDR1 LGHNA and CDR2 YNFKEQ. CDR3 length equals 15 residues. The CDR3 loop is CASSASGGANNEQFF. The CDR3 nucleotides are TGTGCCAGCAGCGCCAGCGGGGGGGCCAACAATGAGCAGTTCTTC.

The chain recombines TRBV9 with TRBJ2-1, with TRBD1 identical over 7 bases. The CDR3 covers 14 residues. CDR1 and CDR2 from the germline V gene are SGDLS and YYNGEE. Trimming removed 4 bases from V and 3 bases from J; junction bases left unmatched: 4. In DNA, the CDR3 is TGTGCCAGCAGCCCCCGGGACAGCTACAATGAGCAGTTCTTC. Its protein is CASSPRDSYNEQFF.